What follows describes a single T cell receptor (beta chain). The data are from a study of blood T cells in healthy people across ages. With a J-beta primer mix and a sample-barcoded 5' primer, a second PCR ran 7 to 11 cycles. TCRdb recomputed calls from the 5' RACE reads with MiXCR, one row per CDR3 protein. The sample contains roughly 930,000 distinct CDR3 sequences, 48% of which appear only once. The CDR3 spans 13 residues. In germline, CDR1 is SGHTA, CDR2 FQGTGA. V was pared by 7 bases and J by 6 bases, with 8 bases of the junction left unmatched. Sequencing was carried out using blood. V is TRBV7-3 and J is TRBJ2-7; 8 bases map to TRBD1. The TCR originated in a man aged 30 to 45 in good health. DNA for the CDR3: TGTGCCAGCAACCCGACAGGGGCGGGCGAGCAGTACTTC. This translates into CASNPTGAGEQYF.